These T cell receptor beta chains were read from a single sample in a study of blood T cell repertoires in COVID-19. Using immunoSEQ multiplex PCR, the repertoire was profiled, and TCRdb retains in-frame clones only, with some absent. The repertoire holds tens of thousands of clones, with around four fifths as singletons. The sample was peripheral blood. The receptors shown here come from a man aged 50-59 years with acute or convalescent COVID-19. Each CDR3 is given with its conserved first and last residue. Fields, in order: J gene, clone size, V gene, D gene, CDR3 DNA, CDR3 protein. A D gene is named only where the DNA matches it firmly. The size field is filled for only some rows; it gives once, few, many or a size class.

TRBJ2-7	NA	TRBV7-8	NA	TGTGCCAGCAGCTCTCGCGGACAGACCTACGAGCAGTACTTC	CASSSRGQTYEQYF
TRBJ2-1	once	TRBV28	NA	TGTGCCAGCAGTTTAGTTGGGAAGGGGTATGAGCAGTTCTTC	CASSLVGKGYEQFF
TRBJ2-2	NA	TRBV7-6	TRBD2	TGTGCCAGCAGCTGGGGACTGGCGGGGGCGAACACCGGGGAGCTGTTTTTT	CASSWGLAGANTGELFF
TRBJ1-2	NA	TRBV28	NA	TGTGCCAGCAGTAACGGGGGCTATGGCTACACCTTC	CASSNGGYGYTF
TRBJ2-7	NA	TRBV7-9	TRBD2	TGTGCCAGCAGCTCGGGACTAGCGGGAGCTTTCGACGAGCAGTACTTC	CASSSGLAGAFDEQYF
TRBJ2-7	NA	TRBV23-1	TRBD1	TGCGCCAGCAGTCAATCCGGGACAGTCTACGAGCAGTACTTC	CASSQSGTVYEQYF
TRBJ2-7	NA	TRBV7-6	TRBD1	TGTGCCAGCAGCTTGCGACAGGGGGGCACCCACGAGCAGTACTTC	CASSLRQGGTHEQYF
TRBJ1-1	NA	TRBV6-5	NA	TGTGCCAGCAGCCCCACAGGGAACACTGAAGCTTTCTTT	CASSPTGNTEAFF
TRBJ2-1	NA	TRBV10-2	NA	TGCGCCAGCAGTGGCCTATTAAAGTACAATGAGCAGTTCTTC	CASSGLLKYNEQFF
TRBJ1-4	NA	TRBV18	NA	TGTGCCAGCTCACCACGGCCAGGGGTCAATGAAAAACTGTTTTTT	CASSPRPGVNEKLFF
TRBJ1-3	NA	TRBV6-6	NA	TGTGCCAGCAGTTACTGGCAGGGCGGAAACACCATATATTTT	CASSYWQGGNTIYF
TRBJ2-1	NA	TRBV6-4	TRBD2	TGTGCCAGCAGTGACTCGACTAGCGGGGGGGCGAATGAGCAGTTCTTC	CASSDSTSGGANEQFF
TRBJ1-6	few	TRBV7-8	NA	TGTGCCAGCAGCCGGAGCTCCTATAATTCACCCCTCCACTTT	CASSRSSYNSPLHF
TRBJ2-7	NA	TRBV3-1/TRBV3-2	TRBD1	TGTGCCAGCAGCCTCGGGACAGGGGGCTACGAGCAGTACTTC	CASSLGTGGYEQYF
TRBJ2-5	NA	TRBV5-5	TRBD1	TGTGCCAGCAGTTTAGGACAGGGAGGAGAGACCCAGTACTTC	CASSLGQGGETQYF
TRBJ2-7	NA	TRBV3-1/TRBV3-2	NA	TGTGCCAGCAGCAAGGGGGGGGCACGGACCTCCTACGAGCAGTACTTC	CASSKGGARTSYEQYF
TRBJ2-3	few	TRBV5-4	TRBD1	TGTGCCAGCAGCGGACTCAGGGGGAGCGACATAACAGATACGCAGTATTTT	CASSGLRGSDITDTQYF
TRBJ2-3	NA	TRBV2	TRBD2	TGTGCCAGCAGTGACGCGACCGGGGGGTCGGATACGCAGTATTTT	CASSDATGGSDTQYF
TRBJ2-1	NA	TRBV19	NA	TGTGCCAGTAGTATTCAACAGAATCGTGTTTTCTTC	CASSIQQNRVFF
TRBJ2-3	NA	TRBV18	TRBD2	TGTGCCAGCTCACCAGAAGCGGGGGACACAGATACGCAGTATTTT	CASSPEAGDTDTQYF
TRBJ2-7	NA	TRBV5-4	NA	TGTGCCAGCAGCTTGGAACCAGGGCCCTACGAGCAGTACTTC	CASSLEPGPYEQYF
TRBJ1-1	NA	TRBV25-1	NA	TGTGCCAGCAGTCCCCGAAAGGGGACTGAAGCTTTCTTT	CASSPRKGTEAFF
TRBJ2-5	NA	TRBV11-3	NA	TGTGCCAGCAGCAGAACAGGGTTTGGGGAGACCCAGTACTTC	CASSRTGFGETQYF
TRBJ1-4	NA	TRBV28	NA	TGTGCCAGCAGTTCGCGGTCTGACCCCGGGACACCGGAGAAAAAACTGTTTTTT	CASSSRSDPGTPEKKLFF
TRBJ2-5	NA	TRBV6-5	NA	TGTGCCAGCAACCGAGACAGGAATAAAGAGACCCAGTACTTC	CASNRDRNKETQYF
TRBJ2-7	NA	TRBV7-2	TRBD2	TGTGCCAGCAGCTTTCCGGGGGGAGCCTACGAGCAGTACTTC	CASSFPGGAYEQYF
TRBJ1-1	NA	TRBV28	NA	TGCCGGACAGAGGGGGGGGTCACTGAAGCTTTCTTT	CRTEGGVTEAFF
TRBJ2-2	NA	TRBV27	TRBD1	TGTGCCAGCAGTTCAACAGGGGAAATAAATCCCGGGGAGCTGTTTTTT	CASSSTGEINPGELFF